These T cell receptor beta chains were read from a single sample in a study of T cell responses to AZD1222 COVID-19 vaccine. This table comes from immunoSEQ multiplex PCR, and its TCRdb copy is limited to in-frame clones, with some not included. The sample includes about 170,000 clones, around nine tenths of them seen just once. This specimen was peripheral blood, taken 28 days after the second AZD1222 dose. The receptors originated from an adult who received the AZD1222 COVID-19 vaccine. Each CDR3 is given with its conserved first and last residue. The order of the fields is V gene, D gene, J gene, clone size, CDR3 protein, CDR3 DNA. A D gene is named only where the DNA matches it firmly. Expanded clones are given a class, and other clones once, few, many or no size at all.

TRBV13	.	TRBJ1-6	once	CASSFGRHRRPPLHF	TGTGCCAGCAGCTTTGGTAGGCATCGTCGTCCACCCCTCCACTTT
TRBV7-2	.	TRBJ1-4	.	CASSPGAFNEKLFF	TGTGCCAGCAGCCCAGGGGCCTTTAATGAAAAACTGTTTTTT
TRBV2	.	TRBJ1-6	once	CASSDDRLINSPLHF	TGTGCCAGCAGTGACGACAGGTTGATTAATTCACCCCTCCACTTT
TRBV10-2	.	TRBJ1-2	.	CASQRGASEGYTF	TGCGCCAGCCAGCGGGGCGCATCCGAGGGCTACACCTTC
TRBV5-4	.	TRBJ1-6	few	CASSAEGVGALHF	TGTGCCAGCAGCGCAGAGGGCGTAGGGGCCCTCCACTTT
TRBV5-4	.	TRBJ1-6	.	CASAAQMNSPLHF	TGTGCCAGCGCCGCCCAGATGAATTCACCCCTCCACTTT
TRBV12-3/TRBV12-4	.	TRBJ1-2	.	CASSIDSFYGYTF	TGTGCCAGCAGTATAGACAGCTTCTATGGCTACACCTTC
TRBV19	.	TRBJ1-1	.	CASSYTLNTEAFF	TGTGCCAGTTCCTACACCCTGAACACTGAAGCTTTCTTT
TRBV15	.	TRBJ1-5	.	CATRGGSNQPQHF	TGTGCCACCAGGGGGGGTAGCAATCAGCCCCAGCATTTT
TRBV4-1	.	TRBJ2-1	.	CASSLPAAGKPSYNEQFF	TGCGCCAGCAGCCTTCCCGCCGCAGGGAAGCCCTCCTACAATGAGCAGTTCTTC
TRBV5-1	.	TRBJ1-6	.	CASSPRAGQGSPLHF	TGCGCCAGCAGCCCGCGGGCAGGGCAGGGTTCACCCCTCCACTTT
TRBV10-3	.	TRBJ1-2	.	CAISEFGQNGYTF	TGTGCCATCAGTGAGTTTGGGCAGAATGGCTACACCTTC
TRBV19	.	TRBJ2-1	.	CASSIDRVNEQFF	TGTGCCAGTAGTATAGACAGGGTTAATGAGCAGTTCTTC
TRBV5-8	TRBD1	TRBJ2-5	.	CASSPRDREGEGETQYF	TGTGCCAGCAGCCCCCGGGACAGGGAAGGGGAGGGAGAGACCCAGTACTTC
TRBV11-2	TRBD1	TRBJ1-2	.	CASSFGTGNGYTF	TGTGCCAGCAGCTTTGGGACAGGGAATGGCTACACCTTC
TRBV5-1	TRBD2	TRBJ2-1	.	CASSLQRGINSYNEQFF	TGCGCCAGCAGCTTGCAGCGGGGGATAAACTCCTACAATGAGCAGTTCTTC
TRBV4-1	TRBD1	TRBJ2-7	.	CASSQPGQGVYEQYF	TGCGCCAGCAGCCAGCCGGGACAGGGGGTCTACGAGCAGTACTTC
TRBV4-1	.	TRBJ1-2	once	CASSQDNRAYYGYTF	TGCGCCAGCAGCCAAGATAACAGGGCCTACTATGGCTACACCTTC
TRBV3-1/TRBV3-2	.	TRBJ1-1	.	CASSQPGAEAFF	TGTGCCAGCAGCCAACCCGGTGCTGAAGCTTTCTTT
TRBV18	TRBD1	TRBJ1-2	.	CASSPLDRTGVINYGYTF	TGTGCCAGCTCACCACTGGACAGGACAGGGGTCATTAACTATGGCTACACCTTC
TRBV6-6	.	TRBJ1-1	.	CASSYGAGHTEAFF	TGTGCCAGCAGTTACGGGGCAGGTCATACTGAAGCTTTCTTT
TRBV5-6	.	TRBJ1-5	.	CASSLAGGEQPQHF	TGTGCCAGCAGCTTGGCGGGGGGCGAGCAGCCCCAGCATTTT
TRBV4-3	.	TRBJ1-1	.	CASSQESQGISNTEAFF	TGCGCCAGCAGCCAAGAAAGCCAGGGGATCTCGAACACTGAAGCTTTCTTT
TRBV4-3	.	TRBJ2-7	.	CASSQDPTGKREQYF	TGCGCCAGCAGCCAAGATCCAACAGGGAAGCGCGAGCAGTACTTC
TRBV5-4	.	TRBJ2-1	.	CASSLGGAAYNEQFF	TGTGCCAGCAGCTTGGGGGGGGCAGCCTACAATGAGCAGTTCTTC
TRBV5-1	.	TRBJ1-2	.	CASRDRGARDGYTF	TGCGCCAGCAGAGACCGGGGCGCAAGGGATGGCTACACCTTC
TRBV4-2	.	TRBJ1-1	.	CASSPGGGRYEAFF	TGTGCCAGCAGCCCGGGTGGGGGGCGATATGAAGCTTTCTTT
TRBV11-3	.	TRBJ2-7	.	CASSLRDAGEQYF	TGTGCCAGCAGCCTCAGGGACGCCGGAGAGCAGTACTTC
TRBV6-5	TRBD1	TRBJ2-3	few	CASSSSPGQGTDTQYF	TGTGCCAGCAGTTCGTCTCCGGGACAGGGCACAGATACGCAGTATTTT
TRBV12-5	TRBD1	TRBJ2-7	.	CASGSPRSGTGTYEQYF	TGTGCTAGTGGTTCCCCTAGGTCTGGGACAGGGACCTACGAGCAGTACTTC
TRBV6-2/TRBV6-3	.	TRBJ1-1	few	CASSYTEAAEAFF	TGTGCCAGCAGTTATACCGAGGCGGCTGAAGCTTTCTTT
TRBV5-1	.	TRBJ1-2	.	CASSLAQANYGYTF	TGCGCCAGCAGCTTGGCCCAGGCGAACTATGGCTACACCTTC
TRBV6-2/TRBV6-3	TRBD1	TRBJ1-2	once	CASSSGTGSSRDYGYTF	TGTGCCAGCAGCTCCGGGACAGGGAGCTCGAGAGACTATGGCTACACCTTC
TRBV6-2/TRBV6-3	.	TRBJ2-2	.	CASSRQTTGELFF	TGTGCCAGCAGCCGACAAACCACCGGGGAGCTGTTTTTT
TRBV5-6	.	TRBJ2-7	.	CASSQPPGDPYEQYF	TGTGCCAGCAGCCAACCCCCCGGGGACCCCTACGAGCAGTACTTC
TRBV10-3	.	TRBJ1-4	once	CAISDGRGNEKLFF	TGTGCCATCAGTGATGGTAGGGGGAATGAAAAACTGTTTTTT
TRBV5-4	.	TRBJ1-1	.	CASSRTDTEAFF	TGTGCCAGCAGCCGAACTGACACTGAAGCTTTCTTT
TRBV18	.	TRBJ2-3	.	CASSPRERTTDTQYF	TGTGCCAGCTCACCACGGGAGCGGACCACAGATACGCAGTATTTT
TRBV12-3/TRBV12-4	.	TRBJ1-5	.	CASSSGFNQPQHF	TGTGCCAGCAGTTCGGGGTTCAATCAGCCCCAGCATTTT
TRBV6-5	.	TRBJ2-1	.	CASSYGVSYNEQFF	TGTGCCAGCAGTTACGGGGTCTCCTACAATGAGCAGTTCTTC
TRBV18	TRBD1	TRBJ1-3	.	CASSPPDRVYSGNTIYF	TGTGCCAGCTCACCACCCGACAGGGTTTATTCTGGAAACACCATATATTTT
TRBV16	TRBD1	TRBJ1-2	.	CASSPLQGGGYTF	TGTGCCAGCAGCCCTTTGCAGGGGGGCGGCTACACCTTC
TRBV4-1	.	TRBJ1-2	.	CASSRETGFGYTF	TGCGCCAGCAGCCGGGAAACAGGGTTTGGCTACACCTTC
TRBV6-5	.	TRBJ2-7	.	CASNSYEQYF	TGTGCCAGCAACAGCTACGAGCAGTACTTC
TRBV5-1	.	TRBJ2-7	.	CASSLLSDAYEQYF	TGCGCCAGCAGCTTGCTCAGTGACGCCTACGAGCAGTACTTC
TRBV5-1	.	TRBJ2-1	.	CASSIGTTYNEQFF	TGCGCCAGCAGCATCGGGACAACCTACAATGAGCAGTTCTTC